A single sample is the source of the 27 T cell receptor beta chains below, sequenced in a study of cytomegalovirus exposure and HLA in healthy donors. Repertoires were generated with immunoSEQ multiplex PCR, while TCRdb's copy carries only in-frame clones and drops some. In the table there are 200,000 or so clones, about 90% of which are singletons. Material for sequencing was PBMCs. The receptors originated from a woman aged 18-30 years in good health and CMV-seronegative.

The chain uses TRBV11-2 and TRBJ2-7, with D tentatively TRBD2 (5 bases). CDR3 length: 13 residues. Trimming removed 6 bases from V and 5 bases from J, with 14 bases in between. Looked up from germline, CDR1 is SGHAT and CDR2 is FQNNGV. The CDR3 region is CASRTAAVNEQYF. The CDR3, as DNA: TGTGCCAGCAGGACTGCAGCGGTCAACGAGCAGTACTTC.

The CDR3, as DNA: TGTGCCAGCTCAACCGGGGACACTTCCTACGAGCAGTACTTC. As protein: CASSTGDTSYEQYF. J is TRBJ2-7 and V is TRBV7-2; perhaps TRBD1 as D (6 bases). The CDR3 runs to 14 residues. V dropped 8 bases and J dropped 1 base, with 15 bases sitting between them. The germline V gene has CDR1 SGHTA and CDR2 FQGNSA.

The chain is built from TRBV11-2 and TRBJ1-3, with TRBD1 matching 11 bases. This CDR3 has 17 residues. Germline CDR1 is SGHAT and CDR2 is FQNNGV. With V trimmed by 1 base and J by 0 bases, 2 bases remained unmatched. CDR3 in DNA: TGTGCCAGCAGCTTAGTCGGGACAGGGGGCTCTGGAAACACCATATATTTT. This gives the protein CASSLVGTGGSGNTIYF. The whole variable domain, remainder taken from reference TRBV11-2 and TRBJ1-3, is EAGVAQSPRYKIIEKRQSVAFWCNPISGHATLYWYQQILGQGPKLLIQFQNNGVVDDSQLPKDRFSAERLKGVDSTLKIQPAKLEDSAVYLCASSLVGTGGSGNTIYFGEGSWLTVV.

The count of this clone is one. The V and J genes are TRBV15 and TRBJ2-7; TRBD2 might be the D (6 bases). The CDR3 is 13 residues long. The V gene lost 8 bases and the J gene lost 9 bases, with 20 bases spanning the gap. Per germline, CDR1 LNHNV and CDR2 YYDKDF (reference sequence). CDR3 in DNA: TGTGCCACCGCTTGGGGGGTGGGGTTCGTGCAGTACTTC. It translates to CATAWGVGFVQYF.

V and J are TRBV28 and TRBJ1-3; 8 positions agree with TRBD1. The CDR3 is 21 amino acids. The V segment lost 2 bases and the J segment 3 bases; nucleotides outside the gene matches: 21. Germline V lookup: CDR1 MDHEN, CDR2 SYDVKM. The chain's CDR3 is CASSLPIPGGYKDRDGNTIYF. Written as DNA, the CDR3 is TGTGCCAGCAGTTTACCCATCCCAGGCGGTTACAAGGACAGGGATGGAAACACCATATATTTT.

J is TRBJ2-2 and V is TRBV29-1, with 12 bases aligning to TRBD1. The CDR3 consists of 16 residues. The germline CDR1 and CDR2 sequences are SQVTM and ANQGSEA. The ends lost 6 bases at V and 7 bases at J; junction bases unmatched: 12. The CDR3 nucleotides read TGCAGCGTCCTTAATTCCGGGACAGGGGGCTTCGGGGAGCTGTTTTTT. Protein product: CSVLNSGTGGFGELFF.

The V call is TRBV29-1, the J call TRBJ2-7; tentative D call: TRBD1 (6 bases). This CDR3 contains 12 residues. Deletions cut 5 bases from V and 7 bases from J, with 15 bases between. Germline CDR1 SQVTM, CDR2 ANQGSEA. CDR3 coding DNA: TGCAGCGTTCGAAACAGGGTCTGGGAGCAGTACTTC. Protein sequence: CSVRNRVWEQYF.

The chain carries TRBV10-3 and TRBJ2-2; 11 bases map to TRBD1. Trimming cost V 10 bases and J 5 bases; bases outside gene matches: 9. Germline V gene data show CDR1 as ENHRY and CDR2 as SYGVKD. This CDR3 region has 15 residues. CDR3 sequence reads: CATRTGGAYTGELFF. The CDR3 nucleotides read TGTGCCACCCGGACAGGGGGCGCATATACCGGGGAGCTGTTTTTT.

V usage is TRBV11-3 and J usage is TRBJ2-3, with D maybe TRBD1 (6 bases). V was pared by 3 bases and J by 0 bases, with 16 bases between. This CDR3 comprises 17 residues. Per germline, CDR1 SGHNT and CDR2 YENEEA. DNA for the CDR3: TGTGCCAGCAGCTTGGGGGCCACGACAGATAGCACAGATACGCAGTATTTT. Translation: CASSLGATTDSTDTQYF.

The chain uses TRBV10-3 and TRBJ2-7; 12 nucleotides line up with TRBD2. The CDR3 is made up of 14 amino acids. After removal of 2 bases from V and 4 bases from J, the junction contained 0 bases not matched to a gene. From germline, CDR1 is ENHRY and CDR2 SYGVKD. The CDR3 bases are TGTGCCATCAGTGAGGGACTAGCGGGGTACGAGCAGTACTTC. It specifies CAISEGLAGYEQYF.

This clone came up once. CDR3 nucleotide sequence: TGTGCCAGGGGACAGGGCCCTCGAGCTTTCTTT. Its protein is CARGQGPRAFF. The genes are TRBV30 and TRBJ1-1; 9 bases match TRBD1. The CDR3 has 11 amino acids. Per the germline V gene, CDR1 is GTSNPN and CDR2 is SVGIG (reference sequence). The junction had 8 bases not matched to a gene; V was cut back by 8 bases and J by 10 bases.

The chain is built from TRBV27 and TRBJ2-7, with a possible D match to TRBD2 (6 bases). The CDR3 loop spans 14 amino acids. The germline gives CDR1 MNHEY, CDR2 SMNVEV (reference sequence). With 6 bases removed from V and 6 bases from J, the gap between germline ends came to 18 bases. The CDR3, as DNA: TGTGCCAGCAGCGAAACTATCACGGGGGTCGAGCAGTACTTC. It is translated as CASSETITGVEQYF.

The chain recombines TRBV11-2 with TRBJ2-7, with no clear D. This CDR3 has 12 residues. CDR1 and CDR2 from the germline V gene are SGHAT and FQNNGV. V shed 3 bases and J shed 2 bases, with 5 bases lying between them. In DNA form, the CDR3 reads TGTGCCAGCAGCTTGACACCCTACGAGCAGTACTTC. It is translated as CASSLTPYEQYF.

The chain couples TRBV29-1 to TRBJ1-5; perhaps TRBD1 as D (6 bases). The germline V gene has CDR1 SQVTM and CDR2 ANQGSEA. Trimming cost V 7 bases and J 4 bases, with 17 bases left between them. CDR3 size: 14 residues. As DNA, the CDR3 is TGCAGCGCCGGAACCGGACAGTTGAATCAGCCCCAGCATTTT. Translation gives CSAGTGQLNQPQHF.

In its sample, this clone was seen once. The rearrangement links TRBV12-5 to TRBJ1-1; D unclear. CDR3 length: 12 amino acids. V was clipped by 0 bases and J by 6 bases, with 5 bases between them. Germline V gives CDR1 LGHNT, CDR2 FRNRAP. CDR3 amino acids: CASGLVGAEAFF. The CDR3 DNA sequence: TGTGCTAGTGGTTTGGTCGGGGCTGAAGCTTTCTTT.

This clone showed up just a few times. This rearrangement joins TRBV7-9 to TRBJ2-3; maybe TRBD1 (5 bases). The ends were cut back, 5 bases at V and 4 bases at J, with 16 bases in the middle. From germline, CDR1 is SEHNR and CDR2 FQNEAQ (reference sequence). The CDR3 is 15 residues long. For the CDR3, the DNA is TGTGCCAGCAGCCCTGGGGCGATTGAAGCAGATACGCAGTATTTT. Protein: CASSPGAIEADTQYF.

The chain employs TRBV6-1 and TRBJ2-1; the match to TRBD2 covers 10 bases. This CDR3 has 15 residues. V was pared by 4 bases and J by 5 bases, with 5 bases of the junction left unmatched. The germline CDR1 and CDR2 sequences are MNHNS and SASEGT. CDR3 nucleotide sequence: TGTGCCAGCAGTGGACTAGCGGGTGGAGACAATGAGCAGTTCTTC. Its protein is CASSGLAGGDNEQFF.

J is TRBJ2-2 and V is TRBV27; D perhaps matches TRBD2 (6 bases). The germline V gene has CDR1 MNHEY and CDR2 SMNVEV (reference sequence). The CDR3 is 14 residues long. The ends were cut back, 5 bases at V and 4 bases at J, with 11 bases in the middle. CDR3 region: CASSTGESTGELFF. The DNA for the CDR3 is TGTGCCAGCAGTACGGGAGAAAGCACCGGGGAGCTGTTTTTT.

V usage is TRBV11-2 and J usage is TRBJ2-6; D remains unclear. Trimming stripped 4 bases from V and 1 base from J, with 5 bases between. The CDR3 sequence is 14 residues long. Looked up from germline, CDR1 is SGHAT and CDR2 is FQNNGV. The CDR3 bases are TGTGCCAGCAGCTGGGCTTCTGGGGCCAACGTCCTGACTTTC. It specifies CASSWASGANVLTF.

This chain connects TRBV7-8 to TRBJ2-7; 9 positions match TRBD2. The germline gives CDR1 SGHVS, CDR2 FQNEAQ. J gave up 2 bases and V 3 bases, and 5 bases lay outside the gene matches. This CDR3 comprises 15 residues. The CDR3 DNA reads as TGTGCCAGCAGCTTCCCTAGCGGGAAAACCTACGAGCAGTACTTC. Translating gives CASSFPSGKTYEQYF.

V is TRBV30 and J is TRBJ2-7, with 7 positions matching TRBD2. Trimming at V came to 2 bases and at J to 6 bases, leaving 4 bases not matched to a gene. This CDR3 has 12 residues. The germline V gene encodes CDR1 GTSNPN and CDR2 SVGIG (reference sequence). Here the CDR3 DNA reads TGTGCCTGGAGTAGGGGCGGGGGCGAGCAGTACTTC. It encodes CAWSRGGGEQYF.

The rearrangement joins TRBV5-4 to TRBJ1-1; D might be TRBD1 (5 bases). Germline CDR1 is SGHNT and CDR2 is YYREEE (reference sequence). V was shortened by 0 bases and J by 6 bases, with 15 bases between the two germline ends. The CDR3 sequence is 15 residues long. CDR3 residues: CASSLGQQVSAEAFF. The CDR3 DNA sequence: TGTGCCAGCAGCTTGGGGCAACAGGTTTCGGCTGAAGCTTTCTTT.

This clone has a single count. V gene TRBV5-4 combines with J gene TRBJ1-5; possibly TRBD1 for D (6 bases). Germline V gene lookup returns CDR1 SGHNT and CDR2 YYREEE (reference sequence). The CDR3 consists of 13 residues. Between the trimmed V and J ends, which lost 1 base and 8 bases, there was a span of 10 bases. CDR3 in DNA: TGTGCCAGCAGCTTGAACCAGGGGAAGCCCCAGCATTTT. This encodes CASSLNQGKPQHF. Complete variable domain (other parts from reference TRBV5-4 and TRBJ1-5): ETGVTQSPTHLIKTRGQQVTLRCSSQSGHNTVSWYQQALGQGPQFIFQYYREEENGRGNFPPRFSGLQFPNYSSELNVNALELDDSALYLCASSLNQGKPQHFGDGTRLSIL.

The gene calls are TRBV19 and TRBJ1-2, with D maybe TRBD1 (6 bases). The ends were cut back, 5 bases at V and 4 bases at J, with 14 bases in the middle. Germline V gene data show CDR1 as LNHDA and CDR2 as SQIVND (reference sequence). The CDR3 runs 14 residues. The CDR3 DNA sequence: TGTGCCAGTAGTCCACAGGGAAGGGGCTATGGCTACACCTTC. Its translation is CASSPQGRGYGYTF.

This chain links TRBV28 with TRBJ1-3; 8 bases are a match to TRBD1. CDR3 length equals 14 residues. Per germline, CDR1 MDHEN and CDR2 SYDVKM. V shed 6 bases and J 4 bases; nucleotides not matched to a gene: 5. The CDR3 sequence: CASRPGGAGNTIYF. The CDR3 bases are TGTGCCAGCAGACCAGGGGGCGCGGGAAACACCATATATTTT.

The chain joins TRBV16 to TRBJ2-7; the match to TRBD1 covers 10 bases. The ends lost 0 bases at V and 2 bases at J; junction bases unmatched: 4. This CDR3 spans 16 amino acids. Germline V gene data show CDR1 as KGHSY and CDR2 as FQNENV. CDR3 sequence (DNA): TGTGCCAGCAGCCAATCCGTGGGACAGGGGACCTACGAGCAGTACTTC. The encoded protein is CASSQSVGQGTYEQYF.

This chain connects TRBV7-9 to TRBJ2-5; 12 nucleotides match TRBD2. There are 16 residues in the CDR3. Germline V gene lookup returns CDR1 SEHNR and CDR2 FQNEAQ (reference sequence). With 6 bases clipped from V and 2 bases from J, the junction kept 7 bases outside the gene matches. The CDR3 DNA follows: TGTGCCAGCAGGCCCGGGACTAGCGGGTATCAAGAGACCCAGTACTTC. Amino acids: CASRPGTSGYQETQYF.